The 10 T cell receptor beta chains below all came from one sample that was sequenced in a study of blood T cell repertoires in COVID-19. Sequenced by immunoSEQ multiplex PCR; TCRdb stores in-frame clones only, minus some. The sample holds about 420,000 clones; roughly 90% are singletons and the top ten take roughly 0.78%. Material: peripheral blood. Receptors originate from a man aged 18 to 30 with COVID-19, enrolled during active disease.

The J gene is TRBJ1-1, the V gene TRBV6-5, with TRBD1 matching over 8 bases. This CDR3 is built from 14 residues. Trimming took 2 bases from V and 5 from J; bases not matched to a gene: 4. Germline CDR1 MNHEY, CDR2 SVGAGI. The CDR3 sequence is CASSYPGQATEAFF. In DNA form, the CDR3 reads TGTGCCAGCAGTTACCCGGGACAGGCGACTGAAGCTTTCTTT.

This chain joins TRBV12-3 or TRBV12-4 and TRBJ1-1; 9 nucleotides match TRBD1. The CDR3 extends over 13 amino acids. V shed 7 bases, J shed 9 bases, and the junction held 9 bases outside the gene matches. The CDR3 DNA reads TGTGCCAGCATCCTAGGACAGGGGAAAAAAGCTTTCTTT. This sequence encodes CASILGQGKKAFF.

This sequence joins TRBV5-1 and TRBJ2-5, with no clear D. The V end was cut by 5 bases, the J end by 3 bases, with 5 bases between. This CDR3 is 11 amino acids long. From germline, CDR1 is SGHRS and CDR2 YFSETQ. DNA for the CDR3: TGCGCCAGCAGATATAAAGAGACCCAGTACTTC. Translated: CASRYKETQYF.

The chain has TRBV11-2 and TRBJ2-1; 10 bases fit TRBD1. The germline gives CDR1 SGHAT, CDR2 FQNNGV. The CDR3 sequence is 16 residues long. Unmatched junction bases numbered 7, after V lost 6 bases and J lost 2 bases. DNA of the CDR3: TGTGCCAGCAGACGGCGCGGGACAGGGGCCTACAATGAGCAGTTCTTC. Encoded protein: CASRRRGTGAYNEQFF.

This chain links TRBV5-5 with TRBJ1-1, with TRBD1 matching over 8 bases. CDR1 and CDR2 from the germline V gene are SGHKS and YYEKEE (reference sequence). The length of the CDR3 is 16 residues. V lost 3 bases, J lost 3 bases, and 10 bases stayed unmatched. CDR3 region: CASSWEIYRGYTEAFF. CDR3 DNA: TGTGCCAGCAGCTGGGAAATTTACAGGGGGTACACTGAAGCTTTCTTT. Combining the CDR3 with reference TRBV5-5 and TRBJ1-1 gives the whole variable domain DAGVTQSPTHLIKTRGQQVTLRCSPISGHKSVSWYQQVLGQGPQFIFQYYEKEERGRGNFPDRFSARQFPNYSSELNVNALLLGDSALYLCASSWEIYRGYTEAFFGQGTRLTVV.

CDR3 in DNA: TGCGCCAGCAGCTATAGCGGGGGAAACATCGGGGAGACCCAGTACTTC. Translated, it gives CASSYSGGNIGETQYF. The V call is TRBV5-1, the J call TRBJ2-5; 9 bases map to TRBD2. Germline V gene data show CDR1 as SGHRS and CDR2 as YFSETQ. The V and J ends lost 3 bases and 5 bases, in that order; junction bases with no gene match: 11. The CDR3 covers 16 residues. Looking up the rest from reference TRBV5-1 and TRBJ2-5 gives the full variable domain: KAGVTQTPRYLIKTRGQQVTLSCSPISGHRSVSWYQQTPGQGLQFLFEYFSETQRNKGNFPGRFSGRQFSNSRSEMNVSTLELGDSALYLCASSYSGGNIGETQYFGPGTRLLVL.

The rearrangement links TRBV19 to TRBJ1-1; maybe TRBD1 (5 bases). With 5 bases removed from V and 5 bases from J, the gap between germline ends came to 12 bases. CDR3 size: 13 residues. Looked up from germline, CDR1 is LNHDA and CDR2 is SQIVND (reference sequence). The CDR3 nucleotides read TGTGCCAGTAGTTTAGGGGTCAGGACTGAAGCTTTCTTT. Its translation is CASSLGVRTEAFF.

The V gene is TRBV19, the J gene TRBJ2-7; TRBD2 is a possible D gene (5 bases). CDR3 size: 15 residues. Germline loops: CDR1 LNHDA, CDR2 SQIVND (reference sequence). The V and J ends lost 0 bases and 2 bases respectively, with 11 bases between them. The CDR3 DNA reads TGTGCCAGTAGTATAGATTGGCGGAGGACCTACGAGCAGTACTTC. Its protein is CASSIDWRRTYEQYF.

This rearrangement joins TRBV10-1 to TRBJ1-3; a possible D gene is TRBD1 (5 bases). Germline CDR1 reads WNHNN; CDR2 reads SYGVQD (reference sequence). This CDR3 contains 16 residues. With 0 bases removed from V and 4 bases from J, the gap between germline ends came to 13 bases. The CDR3 nucleotides are TGCGCCAGCAGTGAGTCTTGGGACTCTTCGGGAAACACCATATATTTT. This codes for CASSESWDSSGNTIYF.

The genes are TRBV5-6 and TRBJ1-4; 8 bases align to TRBD1. V lost 0 bases to trimming and J lost 10 bases; unmatched junction nucleotides: 8. The CDR3 extends over 15 amino acids. Looked up from germline, CDR1 is SGHDT and CDR2 is YYEEEE. The CDR3 DNA is TGTGCCAGCAGCTTGGCAGCCGGACAGGGCGTAAAACTGTTTTTT. It yields the protein CASSLAAGQGVKLFF. The complete variable domain, with remaining parts taken from reference TRBV5-6 and TRBJ1-4, reads DAGVTQSPTHLIKTRGQQVTLRCSPKSGHDTVSWYQQALGQGPQFIFQYYEEEERQRGNFPDRFSGHQFPNYSSELNVNALLLGDSALYLCASSLAAGQGVKLFFGSGTQLSVL.